This T cell receptor beta chain was recorded in a study of regulatory T cells in long-lasting Graves disease. Germline V gives CDR1 SEHNR, CDR2 FQNEAQ (reference sequence). The CDR3 runs 12 residues. The V end was cut by 4 bases, the J end by 4 bases, with 4 bases between. Time point denoted: persistent/refractory GD, antithyroid drugs over 5 years with positive TRAb. RNA extracted from PBMCs served as the sequencing template. Arm-PCR of CDR3 regions and iRepertoire HTBI primers were used to build TCR beta libraries. TCRdb ran MiXCR on the multiplex PCR reads and lists one entry per CDR3 protein. This repertoire shows about 430,000 distinct CDR3 sequences, under 25% found once; its top ten account for roughly an eighth. This clonotype was detected a few times.

The chain is built from TRBV7-9 and TRBJ1-4; no reliable D call. The input for sequencing was peripheral blood mononuclear cells (PBMCs), taken when the disease was refractory, from a patient treated with antithyroid drugs. The receptor comes from a female donor with Graves disease. CDR3 protein: CASSYDNEKLFF. The CDR3 nucleotides read TGTGCCAGCAGCTACGATAATGAAAAACTGTTTTTT.